One sample yielded the 31 T cell receptor beta chains listed below, sequenced in a study of T cells in localized non-small cell lung cancer. Profiling relied on immunoSEQ multiplex PCR, and the TCRdb table lists in-frame clones only, not all of them. The repertoire includes about 7,000 clones, 50% of them detected once, and 2.8% sits in the top ten. The input for sequencing was lymph node tissue, taken before any cancer treatment. Every receptor here comes from a female donor over 55 with stage I lung adenocarcinoma.

V is TRBV19 and J is TRBJ2-1; 10 positions agree with TRBD2. CDR1 LNHDA and CDR2 SQIVND come from the germline V gene (reference sequence). Unmatched junction bases numbered 15, after V lost 6 bases and J lost 10 bases. This CDR3 comprises 16 residues. In DNA form, the CDR3 reads TGTGCCAGTAGCTCCGAAAAGCTAGCGGGAGTAGGAGAGCAGTTCTTC. It is translated as CASSSEKLAGVGEQFF. The variable domain in full, completed from reference TRBV19 and TRBJ2-1, reads DGGITQSPKYLFRKEGQNVTLSCEQNLNHDAMYWYRQDPGQGLRLIYYSQIVNDFQKGDIAEGYSVSREKKESFPLTVTSAQKNPTAFYLCASSSEKLAGVGEQFFGPGTRLTVL.

This chain connects TRBV11-3 to TRBJ2-2; 11 nucleotides line up with TRBD2. Per germline, CDR1 SGHNT and CDR2 YENEEA. CDR3 length equals 19 residues. V shed 5 bases, J shed 2 bases, and the junction held 13 bases outside the gene matches. CDR3 amino acids: CASSHGESSGRLNTGELFF. The CDR3 DNA sequence: TGTGCCAGCAGCCATGGGGAATCTAGCGGGAGGCTAAACACCGGGGAGCTGTTTTTT. The full variable domain, rest sourced from reference TRBV11-3 and TRBJ2-2, is EAGVVQSPRYKIIEKKQPVAFWCNPISGHNTLYWYLQNLGQGPELLIRYENEEAVDDSQLPKDRFSAERLKGVDSTLKIQPAELGDSAVYLCASSHGESSGRLNTGELFFGEGSRLTVL.

The rearrangement uses TRBV11-3 and TRBJ2-4; tentative D call: TRBD1 (5 bases). V lost 3 bases to trimming and J lost 0 bases, with 12 bases between them. The germline CDR1 and CDR2 sequences are SGHNT and YENEEA. The CDR3 spans 16 residues. The CDR3 DNA follows: TGTGCCAGCAGCTTGGAAGGGGCCTTAGCCAAAAACATTCAGTACTTC. Translated: CASSLEGALAKNIQYF.

This clone was recorded a few times. V is TRBV7-6 and J is TRBJ2-7; 7 positions match TRBD1. CDR1 SGHVS and CDR2 FNYEAQ come from the germline V gene. This CDR3 spans 14 amino acids. J lost 2 bases, V lost 9 bases, and 10 bases had no gene match. The CDR3 bases are TGTGCCAGTACGAACCCGGGACAGACCTACGAGCAGTACTTC. As protein: CASTNPGQTYEQYF.

V usage is TRBV2 and J usage is TRBJ2-2; D is unclear. The V end lost 8 bases, the J end lost 1 base, and 8 bases lay between the germline ends. The germline gives CDR1 SNHLY, CDR2 FYNNEI. This CDR3 region has 13 residues. CDR3 sequence reads: CASGEENTGELFF. The CDR3 DNA reads as TGTGCCAGCGGCGAGGAGAACACCGGGGAGCTGTTTTTT.

The chain employs TRBV5-1 and TRBJ2-5; 14 bases agree with TRBD2. CDR3 length: 16 amino acids. The V and J ends lost 1 base and 5 bases, in that order; junction bases with no gene match: 4. The germline gives CDR1 SGHRS, CDR2 YFSETQ. The DNA of the CDR3 is TGCGCCAGCAGCTTGTTAGGACTAGCGGGAGGCGAGACCCAGTACTTC. Translation: CASSLLGLAGGETQYF.

The chain joins TRBV15 to TRBJ2-5; 9 nucleotides agree with TRBD1. V gave up 0 bases and J gave up 5 bases; unmatched junction bases: 4. Germline V CDR1 and CDR2: LNHNV, YYDKDF (reference sequence). There are 15 residues in the CDR3. Here the CDR3 reads CATSRDGQGLETQYF. The CDR3 DNA reads as TGTGCCACCAGCAGAGACGGACAGGGGCTGGAGACCCAGTACTTC.

This rearrangement joins TRBV19 to TRBJ1-1, with D maybe TRBD1 (6 bases). Germline lookup yields CDR1 LNHDA and CDR2 SQIVND (reference sequence). The CDR3 runs to 13 residues. Trimming took off 6 bases at V and 1 base at J, with 9 bases between the two ends. CDR3 amino acids: CASSLQGNTEAFF. The CDR3 nucleotides are TGTGCCAGTAGCCTACAGGGGAACACTGAAGCTTTCTTT. Looking up the rest from reference TRBV19 and TRBJ1-1 gives the full variable domain: DGGITQSPKYLFRKEGQNVTLSCEQNLNHDAMYWYRQDPGQGLRLIYYSQIVNDFQKGDIAEGYSVSREKKESFPLTVTSAQKNPTAFYLCASSLQGNTEAFFGQGTRLTVV.

The sample holds one count of this clone. This rearrangement joins TRBV28 to TRBJ2-1; D is perhaps TRBD2 (5 bases). Looked up from germline, CDR1 is MDHEN and CDR2 is SYDVKM. This CDR3 comprises 17 residues. Trimming stripped 3 bases from V and 3 bases from J, with 18 bases between. The CDR3 bases are TGTGCCAGCAGTTTGGGATCGGGAAAGGTTTTCTACAATGAGCAGTTCTTC. Its translation is CASSLGSGKVFYNEQFF. Full variable domain (rest looked up from reference TRBV28 and TRBJ2-1): DVKVTQSSRYLVKRTGEKVFLECVQDMDHENMFWYRQDPGLGLRLIYFSYDVKMKEKGDIPEGYSVSREKKERFSLILESASTNQTSMYLCASSLGSGKVFYNEQFFGPGTRLTVL.

The rearrangement links TRBV28 to TRBJ1-4; D call uncertain. The CDR3 has 14 amino acids. Per the germline V gene, CDR1 is MDHEN and CDR2 is SYDVKM. V lost 4 bases and J lost 7, with 13 bases in between. Here the CDR3 reads CASSSSRIGEKLFF. CDR3 nucleotides: TGTGCCAGCAGTTCCTCGAGGATTGGTGAAAAACTGTTTTTT.

This clone was observed a few times. The chain links TRBV30 to TRBJ2-7; 8 positions match TRBD1. CDR3 length equals 14 residues. V shed 4 bases, J shed 2 bases, and the junction held 7 bases outside the gene matches. Germline V lookup: CDR1 GTSNPN, CDR2 SVGIG (reference sequence). The CDR3: CAWNGQGRTYEQYF. DNA of the CDR3: TGTGCCTGGAACGGACAGGGAAGAACCTACGAGCAGTACTTC.

The chain links TRBV19 to TRBJ1-1; D perhaps matches TRBD1 (5 bases). V lost 3 bases, J lost 3 bases, and 11 bases lay in between. The CDR3 sequence is 14 residues long. CDR1 is LNHDA, CDR2 SQIVND, per germline (reference sequence). The CDR3: CASSIWGLDTEAFF. The CDR3 DNA follows: TGTGCCAGTAGTATTTGGGGGTTGGACACTGAAGCTTTCTTT. Based on the CDR3 plus reference TRBV19 and TRBJ1-1, the full variable domain is DGGITQSPKYLFRKEGQNVTLSCEQNLNHDAMYWYRQDPGQGLRLIYYSQIVNDFQKGDIAEGYSVSREKKESFPLTVTSAQKNPTAFYLCASSIWGLDTEAFFGQGTRLTVV.

The chain joins TRBV30 to TRBJ1-1; weak D call: TRBD1 (6 bases). The germline gives CDR1 GTSNPN, CDR2 SVGIG (reference sequence). The ends were cut back, 3 bases at V and 1 base at J, with 9 bases in the middle. The CDR3 has 13 amino acids. CDR3 nucleotide sequence: TGTGCCTGGAGACAGGGTCCGAACACTGAAGCTTTCTTT. It yields the protein CAWRQGPNTEAFF.

This clone was observed a handful of times. The chain combines TRBV1 with TRBJ2-1. TRBV1 is tagged as a pseudogene. The CDR3 length is 15 residues. The DNA of the CDR3 is TGCGCCAGCAGCCAAGATTTGGGGTCAAACAATGAGCAGTTCTTC. Protein product: CASSQDLGSNNEQFF.

This clone was found a few times. The chain links TRBV30 to TRBJ2-7; either TRBD1 or TRBD2 may supply D (5 bases each). This CDR3 has 12 residues. V was cut by 3 bases and J by 3 bases, with 9 bases left in between. Per the germline V gene, CDR1 is GTSNPN and CDR2 is SVGIG (reference sequence). The CDR3 DNA reads as TGTGCCTGGAGAAAGGGGAGCTACGAGCAGTACTTC. Translation: CAWRKGSYEQYF.

This clone was seen only a few times. The V call is TRBV9, the J call TRBJ2-5; D might be TRBD1 (5 bases). Trimming took off 2 bases at V and 2 bases at J, with 10 bases between the two ends. The V gene's germline CDR1 is SGDLS and CDR2 YYNGEE. This CDR3 region has 14 residues. This CDR3 is CASSVSGIQETQYF. As DNA, the CDR3 is TGTGCCAGCAGCGTTTCAGGGATACAAGAGACCCAGTACTTC.

This clone has a handful of counts. V is TRBV6-8 and J is TRBJ1-1; TRBD1 is a possible D gene (6 bases). Germline V gene sequence: CDR1 MNHGY, CDR2 SAAAGT. The CDR3 covers 14 residues. Trimming shortened V by 5 bases and J by 6 bases, and 16 bases separated the two germline ends. The CDR3 reads CASSPDRYGAEAFF. DNA of the CDR3: TGTGCCAGCAGTCCCGACAGGTACGGCGCTGAAGCTTTCTTT.

This chain joins TRBV9 and TRBJ2-3; D gene unclear. The V end was cut by 0 bases, the J end by 6 bases, with 8 bases between. The germline V gene encodes CDR1 SGDLS and CDR2 YYNGEE. The CDR3 runs to 13 residues. Here the CDR3 reads CASSVAPADTQYF. CDR3 DNA sequence: TGTGCCAGCAGCGTAGCCCCGGCGGATACGCAGTATTTT.

V gene TRBV29-1 combines with J gene TRBJ2-4, with TRBD2 identical over 8 bases. Germline V CDR1 and CDR2: SQVTM, ANQGSEA. CDR3 length equals 14 residues. The V and J ends lost 4 bases and 3 bases, in that order; junction bases with no gene match: 5. The CDR3 sequence: CSVGAGEGKNIQYF. The CDR3 DNA follows: TGCAGCGTTGGAGCGGGGGAAGGCAAAAACATTCAGTACTTC.

This chain joins TRBV30 and TRBJ1-1; 7 bases are a match to TRBD1. CDR1 is GTSNPN, CDR2 SVGIG, per germline (reference sequence). This CDR3 comprises 14 residues. The V gene end was trimmed by 5 bases and the J gene end by 1 base; junction bases not matched to a gene: 7. CDR3 in amino acids: CAWSKGTANTEAFF. Here the CDR3 DNA reads TGTGCCTGGTCTAAAGGGACAGCGAACACTGAAGCTTTCTTT.

The chain joins TRBV28 to TRBJ1-6; TRBD1 matches 9 bases. Germline-derived CDR1 and CDR2 are MDHEN and SYDVKM. This CDR3 has 13 amino acids. Germline trimming cut 8 bases from V and 5 bases from J; bases unmatched to any gene: 1. The CDR3 protein is CASRTGDNSPLHF. The CDR3, as DNA: TGTGCCAGCCGGACAGGGGATAATTCACCCCTCCACTTT.

The chain is built from TRBV19 and TRBJ1-2; D is ambiguous. CDR3 length equals 15 residues. Trimming left V 3 bases short and J 5 bases short, with 16 bases between. Germline assignment: CDR1 LNHDA and CDR2 SQIVND (reference sequence). CDR3 DNA: TGTGCCAGTAGTATTGGCAGGCTGCGAGAGTATGGCTACACCTTC. As protein: CASSIGRLREYGYTF.

This clone was detected only a few times. This chain joins TRBV6-8 and TRBJ1-4; 7 positions match TRBD1. The V segment lost 2 bases and the J segment 10 bases; nucleotides outside the gene matches: 7. CDR3 length: 14 residues. Germline CDR1 MNHGY, CDR2 SAAAGT. The CDR3: CASSYPGQDRKLFF. CDR3 nucleotide sequence: TGTGCCAGCAGTTACCCCGGACAGGATAGAAAACTGTTTTTT.

The table lists this clone with a few counts. The chain links TRBV6-8 to TRBJ1-1; D perhaps matches TRBD1 (6 bases). CDR1 is MNHGY and CDR2 is SAAAGT in the germline V gene. This CDR3 spans 16 amino acids. V was cut by 2 bases and J by 4 bases, with 17 bases left in between. CDR3 DNA: TGTGCCAGCAGTTACCTCCCGGTGGGGGCGCGCACTGAAGCTTTCTTT. As protein: CASSYLPVGARTEAFF.

This clone was observed a few times. The rearrangement links TRBV29-1 to TRBJ2-2; TRBD1 or TRBD2 may be the D gene (6 bases each). The CDR3 is 14 amino acids. Germline V lookup: CDR1 SQVTM, CDR2 ANQGSEA. Trimming shortened V by 7 bases and J by 3 bases, and 15 bases separated the two germline ends. The CDR3 loop is CSARRGWDTGELFF. CDR3 bases: TGCAGCGCGCGGAGGGGGTGGGACACCGGGGAGCTGTTTTTT.

The V gene is TRBV19, the J gene TRBJ1-2; no reliable D call. CDR1 is LNHDA and CDR2 is SQIVND in the germline V gene (reference sequence). V was shortened by 0 bases and J by 4 bases, with 12 bases between the two germline ends. The CDR3 covers 15 residues. The CDR3 nucleotides read TGTGCCAGTAGTATAGACGGGAGGGCCTCCTATGGCTACACCTTC. This sequence encodes CASSIDGRASYGYTF.

The chain couples TRBV19 to TRBJ2-5; 7 bases are a match to TRBD1. CDR1 and CDR2 (germline): LNHDA, SQIVND (reference sequence). The J segment lost 2 bases and the V segment lost 4 bases, leaving 7 bases of the junction unmatched. This CDR3 has 15 residues. The CDR3 DNA reads TGTGCCAGTAGTAGGGACAGTACTTTTCAAGAGACCCAGTACTTC. Its protein product is CASSRDSTFQETQYF.

The genes are TRBV7-5 and TRBJ1-3; TRBD1, as called in the table, went unchecked against the DNA. TRBV7-5 is a recognized pseudogene. This CDR3 is built from 15 residues. CDR3 sequence reads: CASSLEGGTGNTIYF. DNA for the CDR3: TGTGCCAGCAGCTTAGAAGGGGGAACTGGAAACACCATATATTTT.

This clone has just a few counts. The CDR3 region is CASSGRAGGNTDTQYF. CDR3 nucleotide sequence: TGTGCCAGCAGCGGCCGGGCGGGAGGGAACACAGATACGCAGTATTTT. The J gene is TRBJ2-3, the V gene TRBV9, with 9 bases identical to TRBD2. Trimming cost V 3 bases and J 2 bases; bases outside gene matches: 7. CDR1 is SGDLS and CDR2 is YYNGEE in the germline V gene. The CDR3 sequence is 16 residues long. Supplemented by reference TRBV9 and TRBJ2-3, the full variable domain reads DSGVTQTPKHLITATGQRVTLRCSPRSGDLSVYWYQQSLDQGLQFLIQYYNGEERAKGNILERFSAQQFPDLHSELNLSSLELGDSALYFCASSGRAGGNTDTQYFGPGTRLTVL.

This chain links TRBV29-1 with TRBJ2-5, with D possibly being TRBD1 (6 bases). The V end was cut by 7 bases, the J end by 5 bases, with 17 bases between. Germline V CDR1 and CDR2: SQVTM, ANQGSEA. CDR3 length: 13 residues. Written as DNA, the CDR3 is TGCAGCGCCCCGTTACAGGGCGGCGAGACCCAGTACTTC. This sequence encodes CSAPLQGGETQYF.

This clone showed up just once. The chain carries TRBV19 and TRBJ1-2, with TRBD1 matching 8 bases. CDR3 size: 17 residues. The ends lost 2 bases at V and 5 bases at J; junction bases unmatched: 13. Germline V gene sequence: CDR1 LNHDA, CDR2 SQIVND (reference sequence). CDR3 in DNA: TGTGCCAGTAGTATACTGGACAGGGATTTGTCTAGGTATGGCTACACCTTC. Its translation is CASSILDRDLSRYGYTF. The full variable domain, with the rest looked up from reference TRBV19 and TRBJ1-2, is DGGITQSPKYLFRKEGQNVTLSCEQNLNHDAMYWYRQDPGQGLRLIYYSQIVNDFQKGDIAEGYSVSREKKESFPLTVTSAQKNPTAFYLCASSILDRDLSRYGYTFGSGTRLTVV.